The present entry profiles one TCR beta chain with its context. Antigen: not known. The data belong to a study of shared clonotypes between healthy human individuals. Clones were sequenced by immunoSEQ multiplex PCR, and TCRdb holds only the in-frame ones, with some missing. The sample has over 2 million clones, about 95% seen once. Naive-designated CD8 cells lacked CD45RO, were positively enriched for CCR7, and omitted terminally differentiated effector memory CD45RA+ cells. Overall study findings and caveats: Rarefaction curves obtained for sorted subsets showed sequencing incomplete despite large depth. Collection of samples was limited to blood; tissue repertoires likely differ.

The CDR3 sequence is 13 residues long. Germline V gene lookup returns CDR1 SGDLS and CDR2 YYNGEE. Trimming took 4 bases from V and 11 from J, leaving 18 bases between them. The TCR sequence derives from a man between 18 and 35 years old in good health. The chain carries TRBV9 and TRBJ1-1; D is possibly TRBD1 (5 bases). The sample consisted of naive CD8+ T cells sorted from blood. The CDR3 is CASSTGTAVGAFF. CDR3 coding DNA: TGTGCCAGCAGCACTGGGACGGCAGTTGGGGCTTTCTTT.